This T cell receptor beta chain comes out of a study of T cells in Graves' hyperthyroidism and ophthalmopathy. Study summary: It was at initial diagnosis, before any treatment, that peripheral blood was collected.

There are a few counts of this clonotype. The germline gives CDR1 DFQATT, CDR2 SNEGSKA (reference sequence). The CDR3 length is 12 residues. From RNA transcripts, TCR beta CDR3 regions were amplified. HTBI primers drove first-round RT-PCR of the TCR CDR3. TCRdb itself ran the multiplex PCR reads through MiXCR, one entry per CDR3 protein. The data show some 300,000 distinct CDR3 sequences, about 19% seen once. Based on clinical symptoms, serum thyroxine and TRAb, thyroid ultrasound and orbital computed tomography, diagnoses were reached. The authors obtained PBMCs from about 9.5 ml of fresh peripheral blood.

Sample: blood. The chain joins TRBV20-1 to TRBJ2-3; D is possibly TRBD2 (5 bases). The clonotype was recovered from a man in his fifties or sixties with Graves' ophthalmopathy. CDR3 coding DNA: TGCAGCCTAGAGCGGAGCACAGATACGCAGTATTTT. Translating it yields CSLERSTDTQYF.